The 20 T cell receptor beta chains reported below all come from one sample, sequenced in a study of OX40 agonist ivuxolimab in advanced cancers. The protocol was immunoSEQ multiplex PCR, while the TCRdb copy is restricted to in-frame clones and leaves out a portion. This repertoire shows some 50,000 clones, more than 70% found once; its top ten account for under 5.5%. This material consisted of CD4+ or CD8+ T cells sorted from blood, taken in a trial of the OX40 agonist ivuxolimab. The receptors were sampled from an adult with an advanced solid tumor such as melanoma, head and neck, liver or kidney cancer.

This chain uses TRBV5-1 with TRBJ2-1; possible D gene TRBD1, 5 bases. The V gene's germline CDR1 is SGHRS and CDR2 YFSETQ. This CDR3 contains 15 residues. The V and J ends lost 4 bases and 0 bases respectively, with 11 bases between them. The CDR3 DNA reads as TGCGCCAGCAGCATAGACAGTCCCTCCTACAATGAGCAGTTCTTC. Protein: CASSIDSPSYNEQFF.

The rearrangement links TRBV6-1 to TRBJ2-2, with D perhaps matching TRBD2 (6 bases). Germline CDR1 reads MNHNS; CDR2 reads SASEGT. V was pared by 2 bases and J by 6 bases, with 10 bases between. The CDR3 loop spans 14 amino acids. The CDR3 DNA reads as TGTGCCAGCAGTGAATGGTGGGGGGCCGGGGAGCTGTTTTTT. Amino acids: CASSEWWGAGELFF.

This chain links TRBV11-3 with TRBJ2-7, with 12 bases fitting TRBD2. J was trimmed by 7 bases and V by 0 bases; bases with no gene match: 10. Germline loops: CDR1 SGHNT, CDR2 YENEEA. CDR3 length: 17 amino acids. CDR3 in amino acids: CASSLDILGLAGSEQYF. The CDR3 DNA is TGTGCCAGCAGCTTAGATATTTTAGGACTAGCGGGAAGTGAGCAGTACTTC.

The V call is TRBV7-6, the J call TRBJ2-1; D is ambiguous. The V end lost 3 bases, the J end lost 6 bases, and 9 bases lay between the germline ends. Per the germline V gene, CDR1 is SGHVS and CDR2 is FNYEAQ. The CDR3 sequence is 13 residues long. Written as DNA, the CDR3 is TGTGCCAGCAGCTTGAGGCGAATCAATGAGCAGTTCTTC. Translated: CASSLRRINEQFF.

The V and J genes are TRBV23-1 and TRBJ1-1; D is unresolved. TRBV23-1 has ORF status, its function being uncertain. CDR3 length: 16 residues. Trimming took 0 bases from V and 4 from J, leaving 15 bases between them. The CDR3 loop is CASSQSPGRGSTEAFF. CDR3 in DNA: TGCGCCAGCAGTCAATCCCCGGGCCGGGGAAGCACTGAAGCTTTCTTT.

This clone was seen only a few times. This chain joins TRBV29-1 and TRBJ1-2; possibly TRBD1 for D (6 bases). Germline CDR1 and CDR2: SQVTM and ANQGSEA. Trimming pared 7 bases from V and 6 bases from J, leaving 27 bases between. The CDR3 runs 16 residues. The DNA of the CDR3 is TGCAGCGCCGTCAGGGGCGCCGAATCGGCCGAACATGGCTACACCTTC. This encodes CSAVRGAESAEHGYTF.

V and J are TRBV27 and TRBJ2-3; D is perhaps TRBD1 or TRBD2 (5 bases each). CDR3 length equals 16 residues. V was shortened by 4 bases and J by 4 bases, with 18 bases between the two germline ends. Germline V lookup: CDR1 MNHEY, CDR2 SMNVEV (reference sequence). Here the CDR3 DNA reads TGTGCCAGCAGTTCCGCAACTCTTGTGGGACCAGATACGCAGTATTTT. Encoded protein: CASSSATLVGPDTQYF.

As concerns this clone: Possible read error: a much larger clone is one base away. This specimen includes other DNA sequences encoding the same CDR3. The rearrangement uses TRBV4-1 and TRBJ2-7; 11 positions agree with TRBD2. In germline, CDR1 is MGHRA, CDR2 YSYEKL. The CDR3 consists of 17 residues. The CDR3 sequence: CASSHFGTSGPTYEQYF. The CDR3 DNA reads as TGCGCCAGTAGCCATTTCGGGACTAGCGGACCCACCTACGAGCAGTACTTC.

The J gene is TRBJ1-1, the V gene TRBV7-9; 8 bases fit TRBD1. Germline V gives CDR1 SEHNR, CDR2 FQNEAQ (reference sequence). The CDR3 loop spans 15 amino acids. J lost 1 base, V lost 1 base, and 2 bases had no gene match. The CDR3 sequence is CASSLVQGANTEAFF. CDR3 in DNA: TGTGCCAGCAGCTTAGTCCAGGGGGCGAACACTGAAGCTTTCTTT.

The count of this clone is one. The chain recombines TRBV7-9 with TRBJ2-1; D is perhaps TRBD2 (6 bases). This CDR3 comprises 16 residues. Trimming pared 8 bases from V and 6 bases from J, leaving 23 bases between. The germline gives CDR1 SEHNR, CDR2 FQNEAQ (reference sequence). CDR3: CASQGWTGVGSNEQFF. The CDR3 DNA reads as TGTGCCAGCCAGGGTTGGACGGGAGTTGGCTCCAATGAGCAGTTCTTC. Filled out from reference TRBV7-9 and TRBJ2-1, the complete variable domain reads DTGVSQNPRHKITKRGQNVTFRCDPISEHNRLYWYRQTLGQGPEFLTYFQNEAQLEKSRLLSDRFSAERPKGSFSTLEIQRTEQGDSAMYLCASQGWTGVGSNEQFFGPGTRLTVL.

V is TRBV4-3 and J is TRBJ1-4, with no clear D. V lost 0 bases to trimming and J lost 4 bases, with 9 bases between them. The CDR3 covers 15 residues. CDR1 LGHNA and CDR2 YSLEER come from the germline V gene. The CDR3: CASSQDPQSNEKLFF. The DNA for the CDR3 is TGCGCCAGCAGCCAAGATCCACAGAGTAATGAAAAACTGTTTTTT.

This chain connects TRBV11-3 to TRBJ1-1, with D maybe TRBD1 (6 bases). The CDR3 length is 15 residues. Germline V gives CDR1 SGHNT, CDR2 YENEEA. With 4 bases removed from V and 8 bases from J, the gap between germline ends came to 20 bases. In DNA form, the CDR3 reads TGTGCCAGCAGCTCGGTCAGGGGCCGCGTTCTCGAAGCTTTCTTT. This translates into CASSSVRGRVLEAFF.

The CDR3 DNA sequence: TGTGCCAGCAGCCCAGGGGTCGGGAGAACCGCGGGCGAGACCCAGTACTTC. It translates to CASSPGVGRTAGETQYF. The V gene is TRBV9, the J gene TRBJ2-5; D is tentatively TRBD1 or TRBD2 (6 bases each). The CDR3 is 17 residues long. CDR1 and CDR2 (germline): SGDLS, YYNGEE. Trimming took off 4 bases at V and 5 bases at J, with 24 bases between the two ends.

This chain joins TRBV6-5 and TRBJ1-1, with 8 positions matching TRBD1. The CDR3 length is 13 residues. With V trimmed by 11 bases and J by 4 bases, 9 bases remained unmatched. Germline values: CDR1 MNHEY, CDR2 SVGAGI. CDR3 in DNA: TGTGCCTCCGAGGACAGGGCCAGCACTGAAGCTTTCTTT. Its protein product is CASEDRASTEAFF.

The J gene is TRBJ2-3, the V gene TRBV5-1; 7 positions match TRBD2. The CDR3 consists of 16 residues. CDR1 is SGHRS, CDR2 YFSETQ, per germline. V lost 0 bases to trimming and J lost 6 bases; unmatched junction nucleotides: 10. In nucleotides, the CDR3 is TGCGCCAGCAGCTTGGACGGACTAGTGGGTGTCGATACGCAGTATTTT. It codes for CASSLDGLVGVDTQYF. Full variable domain (remainder filled in from reference TRBV5-1 and TRBJ2-3): KAGVTQTPRYLIKTRGQQVTLSCSPISGHRSVSWYQQTPGQGLQFLFEYFSETQRNKGNFPGRFSGRQFSNSRSEMNVSTLELGDSALYLCASSLDGLVGVDTQYFGPGTRLTVL.

In its sample, this clone was seen once. The chain has TRBV7-8 and TRBJ2-7; 7 positions agree with TRBD1. Trimming removed 6 bases from V and 3 bases from J; junction bases left unmatched: 8. The CDR3 contains 14 residues. The germline V gene encodes CDR1 SGHVS and CDR2 FQNEAQ. As DNA, the CDR3 is TGTGCCAGCAGACAGACAGGGAAAAGCTACGAGCAGTACTTC. Translation: CASRQTGKSYEQYF.

The count of this clone is one. CDR3 sequence: CSVVAGGGDTQYF. The CDR3 DNA sequence: TGCAGCGTTGTAGCGGGAGGGGGAGATACGCAGTATTTT. V and J are TRBV29-1 and TRBJ2-3; 11 bases are a match to TRBD2. Germline V lookup: CDR1 SQVTM, CDR2 ANQGSEA. The junction had 2 bases not matched to a gene; V was cut back by 4 bases and J by 5 bases. The CDR3 has 13 amino acids.

The J gene is TRBJ2-1, the V gene TRBV10-3; possible D gene TRBD2, 6 bases. Germline values: CDR1 ENHRY, CDR2 SYGVKD. The CDR3 runs 12 residues. Trimming shortened V by 5 bases and J by 9 bases, and 11 bases separated the two germline ends. This CDR3 is CAISHGSGEQFF. For the CDR3, the DNA is TGTGCCATCAGTCACGGTAGCGGTGAGCAGTTCTTC.

The rearrangement joins TRBV27 to TRBJ1-1, with D possibly TRBD1 on 6 matching bases. CDR3 length equals 13 residues. Germline lookup yields CDR1 MNHEY and CDR2 SMNVEV (reference sequence). V lost 5 bases, J lost 11 bases, and 18 bases lay in between. The CDR3 region is CASSPRGASQAFF. The CDR3 DNA reads as TGTGCCAGCAGTCCTCGGGGGGCGTCACAGGCTTTCTTT.

The V call is TRBV11-2, the J call TRBJ1-1; no clear D. Germline V gene sequence: CDR1 SGHAT, CDR2 FQNNGV. The CDR3 is made up of 14 amino acids. V lost 2 bases and J lost 4, with 11 bases in between. Here the CDR3 reads CASSLNPGPTEAFF. Here the CDR3 DNA reads TGTGCCAGCAGCTTAAATCCGGGTCCCACTGAAGCTTTCTTT.